The entry that follows covers one T cell receptor (beta chain) sequence. The data were taken from a study of control samples from healthy donors and cancer patients. Germline CDR1 reads SQVTM; CDR2 reads ANQGSEA. Trimming stripped 4 bases from V and 0 bases from J, with 12 bases between. The length of the CDR3 is 14 residues. Clones were read by immunoSEQ multiplex PCR, and TCRdb kept only the in-frame ones, dropping some. The repertoire holds 100,000 to 150,000 clones, with 80% to 95% as singletons. The specimen sequenced was PBMCs. The TCR originated in a man older than 75 with head and neck cancer. The chain combines TRBV29-1 with TRBJ1-1; D unresolved. In DNA form, the CDR3 reads TGCAGCGTTGTATCCCAGGCGATGAACACTGAAGCTTTCTTT. It yields the protein CSVVSQAMNTEAFF.